These 31 T cell receptor beta chains share one sample of origin, sequenced in a study of T cells in Graves' hyperthyroidism and ophthalmopathy. Amplified TCR beta CDR3 regions came from RNA transcripts. RT-PCR in the first round (using the HTBI primer set) targeted the TCR CDR3. TCRdb passed the multiplex PCR reads through MiXCR, listing each CDR3 protein once. In the table there are 300,000 to 450,000 distinct CDR3 sequences, around 25% of which are singletons. The specimen sequenced was blood. These receptors originate from a man between 50 and 59 years old with Graves' hyperthyroidism.

This clonotype showed up just a few times. The chain links TRBV11-2 to TRBJ2-7, with unresolved D. The V and J ends lost 5 bases and 6 bases respectively, with 11 bases between them. Germline assignment: CDR1 SGHAT and CDR2 FQNNGV. The CDR3 contains 12 residues. This CDR3 reads CASSPRVLEQYF. CDR3 nucleotides: TGTGCCAGCAGCCCCCGTGTTCTCGAGCAGTACTTC.

This clonotype was found many times. The chain has TRBV3-1 and TRBJ1-1; tentative D call: TRBD1 (5 bases). Trimming took off 5 bases at V and 7 bases at J, with 11 bases between the two ends. Germline V CDR1 and CDR2: LGHDT, YNNKEL (reference sequence). CDR3 length: 12 residues. CDR3 coding DNA: TGTGCCAGCAGCACCTTCGACAGTGAAGCTTTCTTT. Its translation: CASSTFDSEAFF. The full variable domain, its missing parts supplied by reference TRBV3-1 and TRBJ1-1, is DTAVSQTPKYLVTQMGNDKSIKCEQNLGHDTMYWYKQDSKKFLKIMFSYNNKELIINETVPNRFSPKSPDKAHLNLHINSLELGDSAVYFCASSTFDSEAFFGQGTRLTVV.

This clonotype was seen at least ten times. The chain combines TRBV20-1 with TRBJ1-1, with D tentatively TRBD1 (6 bases). Germline V gene sequence: CDR1 DFQATT, CDR2 SNEGSKA (reference sequence). This CDR3 has 14 residues. Trimming took off 0 bases at V and 0 bases at J, with 8 bases between the two ends. The CDR3 region has the DNA TGCAGTGCTAGAGAGGGGGGGCTGAACACTGAAGCTTTCTTT. It translates to CSAREGGLNTEAFF.

This clonotype appeared many times. The chain employs TRBV12-3 or TRBV12-4 and TRBJ1-1; 9 nucleotides agree with TRBD1. J was trimmed by 3 bases and V by 6 bases; bases with no gene match: 5. The CDR3 totals 14 residues. The CDR3 loop reads CASSKQGAYTEAFF. The CDR3 nucleotides are TGTGCCAGCAGCAAACAGGGGGCGTACACTGAAGCTTTCTTT.

The gene calls are TRBV7-3 and TRBJ2-7, with 12 bases fitting TRBD1. Per the germline V gene, CDR1 is SGHTA and CDR2 is FQGTGA. The CDR3 contains 15 residues. V lost 5 bases, J lost 4 bases, and 6 bases stayed unmatched. CDR3 loop: CASSLGTGGDYEQYF. In DNA form, the CDR3 reads TGTGCCAGCAGCCTAGGGACAGGGGGCGATTACGAGCAGTACTTC.

This clonotype was detected only a few times. The rearrangement uses TRBV11-3 and TRBJ2-6, with D maybe TRBD2 (6 bases). CDR1 is SGHNT and CDR2 is YENEEA in the germline V gene. V gave up 5 bases and J gave up 0 bases, with 8 bases separating them. This CDR3 has 15 residues. DNA for the CDR3: TGTGCCAGCAGCCCCGGGGGCTCTGGGGCCAACGTCCTGACTTTC. It is translated as CASSPGGSGANVLTF.

V gene TRBV29-1 combines with J gene TRBJ2-5, with TRBD2 matching over 14 bases. From germline, CDR1 is SQVTM and CDR2 ANQGSEA. The ends lost 5 bases at V and 4 bases at J; junction bases unmatched: 12. The CDR3 runs to 17 residues. The CDR3 region is CSVRPGLAGVRRETQYF. In nucleotides, the CDR3 is TGCAGCGTTCGTCCGGGACTAGCGGGAGTAAGGCGAGAGACCCAGTACTTC.

The chain recombines TRBV20-1 with TRBJ2-5, with D perhaps matching TRBD2 (6 bases). This CDR3 comprises 15 residues. V was clipped by 5 bases and J by 6 bases, with 22 bases between them. Germline lookup yields CDR1 DFQATT and CDR2 SNEGSKA (reference sequence). The CDR3 nucleotides read TGCAGTGCTGGACCTTTGGGGAGGACGGGGAAGACCCAGTACTTC. Amino acid sequence: CSAGPLGRTGKTQYF.

In its sample, this clonotype was seen once. V and J are TRBV19 and TRBJ1-4; D uncertain. The CDR3 has 16 residues. CDR1 is LNHDA, CDR2 SQIVND, per germline (reference sequence). V was shortened by 1 base and J by 8 bases, with 17 bases between the two germline ends. CDR3 bases: TGTGCCAGTAGTATAGGTCGCCGTAGCGAAGGGGAAAAACTGTTTTTT. Translation gives CASSIGRRSEGEKLFF.

The CDR3 DNA reads as TGTGCCACCAGTGGGGGTTCTGGGCTCTCTGGGGCCAACGTCCTGACTTTC. Translated, it gives CATSGGSGLSGANVLTF. The V gene is TRBV24-1, the J gene TRBJ2-6, with D uncertain. This CDR3 has 17 amino acids. Trimming stripped 5 bases from V and 0 bases from J, with 13 bases between. Germline values: CDR1 KGHDR, CDR2 SFDVKD.

This clonotype was picked up a small number of times. The rearrangement links TRBV12-3 or TRBV12-4 to TRBJ1-6, with TRBD1 matching over 9 bases. Trimming took 5 bases from V and 2 from J; bases not matched to a gene: 10. The CDR3 is 18 amino acids. The CDR3 bases are TGTGCCAGCAGTGTGGGGACAGGGCCCAGGGCCTATAATTCACCCCTCCACTTT. It translates to CASSVGTGPRAYNSPLHF.

The V and J genes are TRBV19 and TRBJ1-1; no reliable D call. The CDR3 has 13 residues. Germline loops: CDR1 LNHDA, CDR2 SQIVND (reference sequence). Trimming shortened V by 0 bases and J by 6 bases, and 8 bases separated the two germline ends. The CDR3: CASSIDWASEAFF. The CDR3 DNA follows: TGTGCCAGTAGTATAGATTGGGCGTCTGAAGCTTTCTTT.

The chain carries TRBV7-2 and TRBJ2-2; D might be TRBD2 (6 bases). V lost 4 bases to trimming and J lost 2 bases, with 14 bases between them. CDR3 length equals 16 residues. Germline assignment: CDR1 SGHTA and CDR2 FQGNSA. The DNA for the CDR3 is TGTGCCAGCAGCTCCACCGGGACTGAAAACACCGGGGAGCTGTTTTTT. Its protein is CASSSTGTENTGELFF.

This clonotype was found many times. The V and J genes are TRBV20-1 and TRBJ2-1, with 8 positions matching TRBD2. This CDR3 is 13 amino acids long. V lost 5 bases and J lost 9; bases outside the gene matches: 9. The germline V gene encodes CDR1 DFQATT and CDR2 SNEGSKA (reference sequence). The CDR3 DNA sequence: TGCAGTGCTGACTTAGCGGGATCGGGTGAGCAGTTCTTC. Encoded protein: CSADLAGSGEQFF.

The V call is TRBV7-3, the J call TRBJ2-3; maybe TRBD2 (8 bases). Trimming pared 5 bases from V and 4 bases from J, leaving 16 bases between. The CDR3 is 15 residues long. Germline V gene lookup returns CDR1 SGHTA and CDR2 FQGTGA. The CDR3 DNA sequence: TGTGCCAGCAGCCGGGAGGGGGCCGAGGCAGATACGCAGTATTTT. Residues: CASSREGAEADTQYF.

This clonotype was counted between two and nine times. This chain links TRBV6-2 or TRBV6-3 with TRBJ2-1; 10 nucleotides align to TRBD2. Trimming removed 6 bases from V and 0 bases from J; junction bases left unmatched: 5. Germline CDR1 reads MNHEY; CDR2 reads SVGEGT. This CDR3 spans 16 amino acids. CDR3 protein: CASSKTSGYSYNEQFF. CDR3 in DNA: TGTGCCAGCAGCAAGACTAGCGGGTACTCCTACAATGAGCAGTTCTTC.

The chain couples TRBV5-1 to TRBJ2-1; 10 nucleotides agree with TRBD1. The CDR3 covers 16 residues. J was trimmed by 4 bases and V by 4 bases; bases with no gene match: 8. Germline loops: CDR1 SGHRS, CDR2 YFSETQ. The CDR3 region is CASSPRTGGEYNEQFF. CDR3 bases: TGCGCCAGCAGCCCGAGGACAGGGGGGGAATACAATGAGCAGTTCTTC.

The chain uses TRBV20-1 and TRBJ1-5; D remains ambiguous. This CDR3 contains 13 residues. Germline assignment: CDR1 DFQATT and CDR2 SNEGSKA (reference sequence). V lost 1 base, J lost 7 bases, and 11 bases lay in between. The CDR3 DNA reads TGCAGTGCTAGAGGAAGCGTGGGGCAGCCCCAGCATTTT. Its protein is CSARGSVGQPQHF.

This clonotype was counted only a few times. The V gene is TRBV19, the J gene TRBJ2-2; possible D gene TRBD2, 6 bases. Germline CDR1 reads LNHDA; CDR2 reads SQIVND (reference sequence). The CDR3 is 14 residues long. With 5 bases removed from V and 6 bases from J, the gap between germline ends came to 13 bases. CDR3 nucleotide sequence: TGTGCCAGTAGTCTCCGGGAGCGGGCCGGGGAGCTGTTTTTT. Amino acids: CASSLRERAGELFF.

J is TRBJ2-7 and V is TRBV28; D perhaps matches TRBD1 (5 bases). Deletions cut 5 bases from V and 0 bases from J, with 11 bases between. CDR1 and CDR2 from the germline V gene are MDHEN and SYDVKM. CDR3 length equals 14 residues. The CDR3 DNA follows: TGTGCCAGCAGTCTTATGGGGCTCTCCTACGAGCAGTACTTC. Protein sequence: CASSLMGLSYEQYF.

The chain joins TRBV2 to TRBJ2-3, with TRBD1 matching 9 bases. J gave up 2 bases and V 8 bases, and 17 bases lay outside the gene matches. Germline V CDR1 and CDR2: SNHLY, FYNNEI. The CDR3 covers 18 residues. CDR3 in amino acids: CASRPGQGLKADTDTQYF. In nucleotides, the CDR3 is TGTGCCAGCCGACCGGGACAGGGCCTAAAAGCTGACACAGATACGCAGTATTTT.

Ten or more counts support this clonotype. The rearrangement joins TRBV7-9 to TRBJ2-7; no clear D gene. The CDR3 totals 10 residues. Trimming cost V 5 bases and J 9 bases, with 8 bases left between them. Germline loops: CDR1 SEHNR, CDR2 FQNEAQ (reference sequence). CDR3 in amino acids: CASSPAPQYF. The CDR3 nucleotides are TGTGCCAGCAGCCCTGCTCCGCAGTACTTC.

Only a few counts were recorded for this clonotype. V gene TRBV28 combines with J gene TRBJ2-1; D gene unclear. Germline V lookup: CDR1 MDHEN, CDR2 SYDVKM. The CDR3 has 12 amino acids. V was shortened by 3 bases and J by 8 bases, with 8 bases between the two germline ends. The CDR3 spells CASSFGSYEQFF. The CDR3 nucleotides are TGTGCCAGCAGTTTCGGTAGCTATGAGCAGTTCTTC.

The J gene is TRBJ2-3, the V gene TRBV12-3 or TRBV12-4; perhaps TRBD1 as D (6 bases). V lost 4 bases, J lost 4 bases, and 12 bases lay in between. The CDR3 loop spans 14 amino acids. CDR3 nucleotide sequence: TGTGCCAGCAGTTGGGGGCTAGATTCAGATACGCAGTATTTT. It encodes CASSWGLDSDTQYF.

In this sample, this clonotype turned up many times. The genes are TRBV12-5 and TRBJ2-5; TRBD2 agrees at 16 bases. CDR3 size: 19 residues. From germline, CDR1 is LGHNT and CDR2 FRNRAP. V lost 4 bases, J lost 4 bases, and 12 bases stayed unmatched. The CDR3 sequence is CASGSPTGTSGRAGETQYF. Written as DNA, the CDR3 is TGTGCTAGTGGTTCTCCGACCGGGACTAGCGGGAGGGCCGGAGAGACCCAGTACTTC. The variable domain in full, with the rest retrieved from reference TRBV12-5 and TRBJ2-5, is DARVTQTPRHKVTEMGQEVTMRCQPILGHNTVFWYRQTMMQGLELLAYFRNRAPLDDSGMPKDRFSAEMPDATLATLKIQPSEPRDSAVYFCASGSPTGTSGRAGETQYFGPGTRLLVL.

This clonotype was seen a few times. V usage is TRBV30 and J usage is TRBJ2-1; D gene ambiguous. Germline V gives CDR1 GTSNPN, CDR2 SVGIG (reference sequence). Trimming took 1 base from V and 7 from J, leaving 8 bases between them. The CDR3 contains 12 residues. The CDR3 region has the DNA TGTGCCTGGAGTGGGACGAATAATGAGCAGTTCTTC. It translates to CAWSGTNNEQFF.

Turning to this clonotype: A much larger clone differs from this one at a single base, so this may be a read error. This likely comes from a read error, as the CDR3 has no conserved phenylalanine or tryptophan at its end. V is TRBV28 and J is TRBJ1-5; 7 bases line up with TRBD1. The CDR3 runs 14 residues. V shed 3 bases and J 7 bases; nucleotides not matched to a gene: 6. Germline values: CDR1 MDHEN, CDR2 SYDVKM. The CDR3 coding sequence is TGTGCCAGCAGTTTCCGACAGGGAGGGCAGCCCCAGCATCTT. This encodes CASSFRQGGQPQHL.

The chain uses TRBV10-3 and TRBJ2-3; D gene uncertain. V lost 8 bases and J 1 base, leaving 7 bases between the germline ends. Germline CDR1 reads ENHRY; CDR2 reads SYGVKD. The CDR3 runs 12 residues. The CDR3 loop is CAIGPGTDTQYF. The CDR3 DNA sequence: TGTGCCATCGGACCGGGCACAGATACGCAGTATTTT.

This clonotype has ten or more counts. At one boundary the junction diverges from the germline segment, which might be a read error. The chain couples TRBV7-7 to TRBJ2-1; 7 bases match TRBD1. The CDR3 contains 17 residues. From germline, CDR1 is SSHAT and CDR2 FNYEAQ (reference sequence). As DNA, the CDR3 is TGTGCTAGCAGCTTCGGTCACGACAGGGCCATTAGGAATGAGCAGTTCTTC. Its protein product is CASSFGHDRAIRNEQFF.

V and J are TRBV27 and TRBJ1-5; D unresolved. CDR3 length: 15 amino acids. Trimming stripped 3 bases from V and 2 bases from J, with 11 bases between. CDR1 and CDR2 from the germline V gene are MNHEY and SMNVEV (reference sequence). CDR3: CASSFQGYGNQPQHF. The CDR3 DNA reads as TGTGCCAGCAGTTTTCAAGGTTATGGCAATCAGCCCCAGCATTTT.

This clonotype was counted at least ten times. The rearrangement joins TRBV28 to TRBJ2-7; TRBD2 matches at 9 bases. This CDR3 contains 11 residues. The germline V gene has CDR1 MDHEN and CDR2 SYDVKM. The CDR3 DNA reads as TGTGTCCCAAGCGGGGGGTACGAGCAGTACTTC. It yields the protein CVPSGGYEQYF. Complete variable domain (other parts from reference TRBV28 and TRBJ2-7): DVKVTQSSRYLVKRTGEKVFLECVQDMDHENMFWYRQDPGLGLRLIYFSYDVKMKEKGDIPEGYSVSREKKERFSLILESASTNQTSMYLCVPSGGYEQYFGPGTRLTVT.